Listed here are 28 T cell receptor beta chains from one sample, sequenced in a study of blood T cell repertoires in COVID-19. Clones were sequenced by immunoSEQ multiplex PCR, and TCRdb holds only the in-frame ones, with some missing. The data show some 140,000 clones, approximately 80% seen once. The sample was peripheral blood. These receptors originate from a woman in her sixties with acute or convalescent COVID-19.

This clone showed up just a few times. The chain links TRBV6-6 to TRBJ2-7; 9 nucleotides agree with TRBD1. Germline lookup yields CDR1 MNHNY and CDR2 SVGAGI (reference sequence). The CDR3 is 15 amino acids. V lost 7 bases to trimming and J lost 2 bases; unmatched junction nucleotides: 9. CDR3 sequence (DNA): TGTGCCAGCAACTCGCCGGGACAGGGAACCTACGAGCAGTACTTC. This codes for CASNSPGQGTYEQYF.

V usage is TRBV5-6 and J usage is TRBJ2-5; 10 positions agree with TRBD2. Trimming removed 4 bases from V and 5 bases from J; junction bases left unmatched: 5. The CDR3 has 14 residues. CDR1 is SGHDT and CDR2 is YYEEEE in the germline V gene. CDR3 bases: TGTGCCAGCAGCCTAGCGGGGGCGAGGGAGACCCAGTACTTC. This encodes CASSLAGARETQYF. Together with reference TRBV5-6 and TRBJ2-5, the CDR3 gives the full variable domain: DAGVTQSPTHLIKTRGQQVTLRCSPKSGHDTVSWYQQALGQGPQFIFQYYEEEERQRGNFPDRFSGHQFPNYSSELNVNALLLGDSALYLCASSLAGARETQYFGPGTRLLVL.

This clone was counted once. V is TRBV6-5 and J is TRBJ1-2; TRBD1 agrees at 8 bases. Germline lookup yields CDR1 MNHEY and CDR2 SVGAGI. The J segment lost 4 bases and the V segment lost 8 bases, leaving 12 bases of the junction unmatched. The CDR3 extends over 15 amino acids. The DNA for the CDR3 is TGTGCCAGCCGCTCTCTGACAGGGGCTAGCTATGGCTACACCTTC. Protein sequence: CASRSLTGASYGYTF.

This clone was observed a few times. The chain employs TRBV30 and TRBJ1-5; 10 bases are a match to TRBD1. The V and J ends lost 3 bases and 5 bases, in that order; junction bases with no gene match: 4. The germline V gene encodes CDR1 GTSNPN and CDR2 SVGIG (reference sequence). The CDR3 runs 14 residues. CDR3 sequence: CAWSVGQGYQPQHF. Written as DNA, the CDR3 is TGTGCCTGGAGCGTGGGACAGGGGTATCAGCCCCAGCATTTT.

A note on this clone: Distinct nucleotide sequences in the sample also encode this CDR3. This rearrangement joins TRBV19 to TRBJ2-7; TRBD1 might be the D (5 bases). The CDR3 loop spans 14 amino acids. Trimming shortened V by 3 bases and J by 0 bases, and 9 bases separated the two germline ends. Germline assignment: CDR1 LNHDA and CDR2 SQIVND (reference sequence). The CDR3 reads CASSIQGFSYEQYF. For the CDR3, the DNA is TGTGCCAGTAGTATTCAGGGTTTCTCCTACGAGCAGTACTTC.

The V call is TRBV3-1 (or the pseudogene TRBV3-2), the J call TRBJ2-3; a weak D match, TRBD2 (5 bases). Trimming took off 4 bases at V and 6 bases at J, with 8 bases between the two ends. The CDR3 extends over 12 amino acids. Germline V gene sequence: CDR1 LGHDT, CDR2 YNNKEL (reference sequence). The CDR3 sequence: CASSPGGDTQYF. CDR3 nucleotides: TGTGCCAGCAGCCCGGGCGGGGATACGCAGTATTTT.

The sample holds a few counts of this clone. The chain joins TRBV3-1 (or the pseudogene TRBV3-2) to TRBJ2-2, with D perhaps matching TRBD2 (6 bases). The V and J ends lost 5 bases and 4 bases respectively, with 17 bases between them. The CDR3 length is 16 residues. The germline V gene has CDR1 LGHDT and CDR2 YNNKEL (reference sequence). DNA of the CDR3: TGTGCCAGCAGCAAAAACGTAGGGGACTTCACCGGGGAGCTGTTTTTT. Protein product: CASSKNVGDFTGELFF.

The CDR3 loop is CAISDPLLGGYTF. The DNA for the CDR3 is TGTGCCATCAGTGACCCCCTTTTGGGCGGCTACACCTTC. V is TRBV10-3 and J is TRBJ1-2; D not resolved. The V end was cut by 3 bases, the J end by 8 bases, with 13 bases between. Germline values: CDR1 ENHRY, CDR2 SYGVKD. The CDR3 consists of 13 residues.

The rearrangement uses TRBV7-9 and TRBJ1-3; D gene ambiguous. CDR3 length: 16 amino acids. Trimming took off 3 bases at V and 0 bases at J, with 12 bases between the two ends. CDR1 SEHNR and CDR2 FQNEAQ come from the germline V gene (reference sequence). The CDR3 loop is CASSFSAGYSGNTIYF. The CDR3 DNA follows: TGTGCCAGCAGCTTTTCCGCGGGATACTCTGGAAACACCATATATTTT.

V usage is TRBV20-1 and J usage is TRBJ1-2; TRBD1 might be the D (6 bases). CDR3 length: 14 residues. Trimming left V 3 bases short and J 4 bases short, with 15 bases between. CDR1 is DFQATT, CDR2 SNEGSKA, per germline (reference sequence). The CDR3 loop is CSASSRGASYGYTF. The CDR3 DNA reads as TGCAGTGCTAGTTCCCGGGGGGCGAGCTATGGCTACACCTTC.

This chain links TRBV5-1 with TRBJ1-1; D remains ambiguous. V gave up 4 bases and J gave up 1 base, with 20 bases separating them. CDR3 length: 17 amino acids. The germline V gene encodes CDR1 SGHRS and CDR2 YFSETQ. Written as DNA, the CDR3 is TGCGCCAGCAGCCCCATGTTCGTGCTGGGAGCGAACACTGAAGCTTTCTTT. Translating it yields CASSPMFVLGANTEAFF.

This chain links TRBV5-4 with TRBJ1-4; D is ambiguous. The CDR3 length is 17 residues. Trimming removed 1 base at V and 7 bases at J, with 20 bases between. The germline V gene encodes CDR1 SGHNT and CDR2 YYREEE (reference sequence). The CDR3 sequence is CASSLRQVNGGGEKLFF. CDR3 coding DNA: TGTGCCAGCAGCTTGAGGCAGGTCAACGGAGGCGGTGAAAAACTGTTTTTT.

This clone appeared once. The genes are TRBV6-5 and TRBJ1-3, with D unresolved. Germline V gene data show CDR1 as MNHEY and CDR2 as SVGAGI. CDR3 length: 15 residues. Deletions cut 6 bases from V and 4 bases from J, with 16 bases between. The CDR3 DNA follows: TGTGCCAGCAGCCGACCCCCGGGATCCGGAAACACCATATATTTT. It is translated as CASSRPPGSGNTIYF.

This rearrangement joins TRBV5-1 to TRBJ1-6, with D unresolved. There are 15 residues in the CDR3. Trimming stripped 5 bases from V and 5 bases from J, with 14 bases between. Germline V CDR1 and CDR2: SGHRS, YFSETQ. The CDR3 DNA reads as TGCGCCAGCAGTAGCCGGCCGTCCAATAATTCACCCCTCCACTTT. This translates into CASSSRPSNNSPLHF.

The V gene is TRBV9, the J gene TRBJ2-2, with 13 nucleotides matching TRBD2. Losses at the gene ends were 4 bases for V and 4 bases for J; bases not matched to a gene: 4. This CDR3 is built from 16 residues. CDR1 is SGDLS and CDR2 is YYNGEE in the germline V gene. CDR3 in amino acids: CASSPTSGGATGELFF. The CDR3, as DNA: TGTGCCAGCAGCCCAACTAGCGGGGGGGCCACCGGGGAGCTGTTTTTT.

The genes are TRBV10-1 and TRBJ2-3, with 8 bases fitting TRBD1. Germline V gives CDR1 WNHNN, CDR2 SYGVQD (reference sequence). The CDR3 has 15 residues. Trimming took 5 bases from V and 4 from J; bases not matched to a gene: 8. The CDR3 protein is CASSPTTGEADTQYF. The CDR3, as DNA: TGCGCCAGCAGTCCCACGACAGGGGAGGCAGATACGCAGTATTTT.

V usage is TRBV5-6 and J usage is TRBJ1-5; the D gene is possibly TRBD1 (5 bases). Looked up from germline, CDR1 is SGHDT and CDR2 is YYEEEE. The CDR3 has 15 amino acids. Trimming removed 4 bases at V and 0 bases at J, with 11 bases between. This CDR3 reads CASSPSGHSNQPQHF. The CDR3 bases are TGTGCCAGCAGCCCGAGTGGACATAGCAATCAGCCCCAGCATTTT. Full variable domain (remainder filled in from reference TRBV5-6 and TRBJ1-5): DAGVTQSPTHLIKTRGQQVTLRCSPKSGHDTVSWYQQALGQGPQFIFQYYEEEERQRGNFPDRFSGHQFPNYSSELNVNALLLGDSALYLCASSPSGHSNQPQHFGDGTRLSIL.

There are many counts of this clone. V is TRBV18 and J is TRBJ2-7; 7 positions agree with TRBD2. Germline V gene sequence: CDR1 KGHSH, CDR2 LQKENI. This CDR3 comprises 17 residues. Germline trimming cut 6 bases from V and 0 bases from J; bases unmatched to any gene: 14. The CDR3 loop is CASSPRTGTTTSYEQYF. CDR3 DNA sequence: TGTGCCAGCTCTCCTAGAACCGGGACTACAACCTCCTACGAGCAGTACTTC.

This sequence joins TRBV7-9 and TRBJ2-3; the D gene is possibly TRBD2 (5 bases). V was trimmed by 8 bases and J by 0 bases, leaving 12 bases between them. CDR3 size: 14 residues. Germline V CDR1 and CDR2: SEHNR, FQNEAQ (reference sequence). The DNA for the CDR3 is TGTGCCAGCCATGACTACTCTAGCACAGATACGCAGTATTTT. Translation: CASHDYSSTDTQYF.

The V gene is TRBV6-6, the J gene TRBJ2-7; weak D call: TRBD1 (5 bases). The CDR3 is 12 amino acids. The V end was cut by 2 bases, the J end by 6 bases, with 8 bases between. Germline CDR1 reads MNHNY; CDR2 reads SVGAGI (reference sequence). The CDR3: CASSYARAEQYV. The CDR3 region has the DNA TGTGCCAGCAGTTACGCCAGGGCCGAGCAGTACGTC.

V usage is TRBV5-1 and J usage is TRBJ2-3, with 7 bases identical to TRBD1. V shed 6 bases, J shed 1 base, and the junction held 8 bases outside the gene matches. Germline CDR1 is SGHRS and CDR2 is YFSETQ. The CDR3 is 15 amino acids. CDR3 residues: CASKQGSRGTDTQYF. DNA of the CDR3: TGCGCCAGCAAACAGGGGTCCCGGGGCACAGATACGCAGTATTTT.

This clone appeared a single time. V usage is TRBV9 and J usage is TRBJ2-7; possibly TRBD2 for D (6 bases). This CDR3 has 13 residues. The V gene lost 1 base and the J gene lost 6 bases, with 11 bases spanning the gap. Germline V CDR1 and CDR2: SGDLS, YYNGEE. The CDR3 region has the DNA TGTGCCAGCAGCGTATGGCGGGGAAGCGAGCAGTACTTC. Translating it yields CASSVWRGSEQYF.

This chain uses TRBV28 with TRBJ2-1; D unresolved. Trimming pared 7 bases from V and 5 bases from J, leaving 6 bases between. The CDR3 is 11 residues long. Germline CDR1 MDHEN, CDR2 SYDVKM. The CDR3 spells CASTRNNEQFF. The CDR3 bases are TGTGCCAGCACGCGGAACAATGAGCAGTTCTTC.

In this sample, this clone turned up a few times. This rearrangement joins TRBV4-1 to TRBJ2-5, with D possibly matching TRBD2 (6 bases). Per the germline V gene, CDR1 is MGHRA and CDR2 is YSYEKL. The CDR3 loop spans 13 amino acids. Deletions cut 1 base from V and 3 bases from J, with 6 bases between. CDR3 coding DNA: TGCGCCAGCAGCCAAGCGGGGGAAGAGACCCAGTACTTC. It translates to CASSQAGEETQYF.

This clone came up once. The chain carries TRBV30 and TRBJ1-1; TRBD1 matches at 7 bases. The germline gives CDR1 GTSNPN, CDR2 SVGIG (reference sequence). The CDR3 sequence is 12 residues long. The ends lost 1 base at V and 6 bases at J; junction bases unmatched: 2. CDR3 sequence reads: CAWSAQGPEAFF. The CDR3 DNA reads TGTGCCTGGAGTGCACAGGGGCCTGAAGCTTTCTTT.

This chain links TRBV5-1 with TRBJ1-1, with D perhaps TRBD1 (6 bases). CDR1 SGHRS and CDR2 YFSETQ come from the germline V gene. Trimming removed 4 bases at V and 0 bases at J, with 25 bases between. The CDR3 sequence is 19 residues long. The CDR3 reads CASSKSIGQSGSMNTEAFF. DNA of the CDR3: TGCGCCAGCAGCAAAAGTATAGGACAGTCAGGGAGCATGAACACTGAAGCTTTCTTT.

Only one count was recorded for this clone. CDR3 region: CASSPLGAGETQYF. For the CDR3, the DNA is TGTGCCAGCAGCCCGCTAGGGGCAGGGGAGACCCAGTACTTC. This chain connects TRBV7-9 to TRBJ2-5, with D possibly TRBD1 on 5 matching bases. Germline V gene lookup returns CDR1 SEHNR and CDR2 FQNEAQ (reference sequence). There are 14 residues in the CDR3. Trimming removed 5 bases from V and 5 bases from J, with 15 bases in between.

This rearrangement joins TRBV30 to TRBJ2-4, with 10 bases aligning to TRBD2. In germline, CDR1 is GTSNPN, CDR2 SVGIG (reference sequence). The CDR3 is 11 residues long. CDR3 bases: TGTTCCCTAGCGGGGGAAAACATTCAGTACTTC. Translation gives CSLAGENIQYF.